A selection of T cell receptor beta chains follows, all from one sample in a study of blood T cell repertoires in COVID-19. Using immunoSEQ multiplex PCR, the repertoire was profiled, and TCRdb retains in-frame clones only, with some absent. Of 350,000 to 500,000 clones listed, approximately 90% are singletons. The sample consisted of PBMCs or T cells enriched from blood (not recorded which). Every receptor here comes from a woman aged 18-29 years who had been exposed to COVID-19. The conserved cysteine and the conserved F or W are not part of the CDR3 here. The order of the fields is CDR3 protein, J gene, clone size, V gene. The size entry is marked missing in some rows and otherwise reads once, few, many or a size class.

ASNYRQRSYEQY,TRBJ2-7,NA,TRBV5-6
ASSLYSGVGYEQY,TRBJ2-7,NA,TRBV27
ASSFATGTGDDEQY,TRBJ2-7,NA,TRBV11-2
ASSLIGGPWDIQY,TRBJ2-4,NA,TRBV7-2
ASSLKGSGANVLT,TRBJ2-6,NA,TRBV7-9
ASSVEDRSTSTDTQY,TRBJ2-3,few,TRBV9
ASSQELEPRDSSGNTIY,TRBJ1-3,once,TRBV3-1/TRBV3-2
ASSVRGAF,TRBJ1-1,NA,TRBV10-1
ASSLEGSPQH,TRBJ1-5,NA,TRBV19
ASSLGTGIDTEAF,TRBJ1-1,NA,TRBV11-2
SVEGRLTTLSYNEQF,TRBJ2-1,NA,TRBV29-1
AISEASGRASYEQF,TRBJ2-1,NA,TRBV10-3
ASLTGGSNQPQH,TRBJ1-5,NA,TRBV28
ASSSEREQF,TRBJ2-1,NA,TRBV11-2
ASSLPQAGYT,TRBJ1-2,NA,TRBV28
ASSPRTSGTSYEQY,TRBJ2-7,NA,TRBV3-1/TRBV3-2
ASSPIGTGNEQY,TRBJ2-7,NA,TRBV28